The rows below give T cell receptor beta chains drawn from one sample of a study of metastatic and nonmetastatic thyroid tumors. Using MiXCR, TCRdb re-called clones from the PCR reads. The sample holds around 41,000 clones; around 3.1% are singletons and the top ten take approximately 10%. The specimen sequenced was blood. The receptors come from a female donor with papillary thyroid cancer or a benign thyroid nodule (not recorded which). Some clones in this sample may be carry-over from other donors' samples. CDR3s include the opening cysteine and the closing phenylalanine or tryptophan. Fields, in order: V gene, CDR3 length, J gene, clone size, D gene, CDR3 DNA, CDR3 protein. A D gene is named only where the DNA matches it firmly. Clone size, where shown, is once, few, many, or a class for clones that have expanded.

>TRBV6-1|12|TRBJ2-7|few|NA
TGTGCCAGCTATACCGGGGCCTACGAGCAGTACTTC
CASYTGAYEQYF
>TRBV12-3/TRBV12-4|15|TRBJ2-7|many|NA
TGTGCCAGCAGAGTGGGGGCTAGCGTCTCCTACGAGCAGTACTTC
CASRVGASVSYEQYF
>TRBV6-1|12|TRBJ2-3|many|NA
TGTGCCAGCAGTGAGGGGTGGGATACGCAGTATTTT
CASSEGWDTQYF
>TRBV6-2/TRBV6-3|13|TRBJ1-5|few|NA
TGTGCCAGCAGTGTGTCGAGCGATCAGCCCCAGCATTTT
CASSVSSDQPQHF
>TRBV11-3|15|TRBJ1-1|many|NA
TGTGCCAGCAGCTTATCCCCCCGTTCGAACACTGAAGCTTTCTTT
CASSLSPRSNTEAFF
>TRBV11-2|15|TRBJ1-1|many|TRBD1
TGTGCCAGCAGCTTAGTTAGGGGGCAGGGGACTGAAGCTTTCTTT
CASSLVRGQGTEAFF
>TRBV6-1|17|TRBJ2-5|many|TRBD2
TGTGCCAGCAGTTGGGGTCAGCGGGAGTCGGGCCAAGAGACCCAGTACTTC
CASSWGQRESGQETQYF
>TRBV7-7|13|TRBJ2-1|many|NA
TGTGCTAGCAGCTTAGGGGCTACCAATGAGCAGTTCTTC
CASSLGATNEQFF
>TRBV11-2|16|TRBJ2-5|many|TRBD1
TGTGCCAGCAGCTTACTCACAGGGGGCTTAGGAGAGACCCAGTACTTC
CASSLLTGGLGETQYF
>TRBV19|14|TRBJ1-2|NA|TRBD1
TGTTCCAGTTCTCACCGGGACAGAAACTATGGCTTCACCTTC
CSSSHRDRNYGFTF
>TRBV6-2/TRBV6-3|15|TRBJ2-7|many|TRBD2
TGTGCCAGCACCCTACGCGGGAGCACTCCGGCGGAGCAGTACTTC
CASTLRGSTPAEQYF
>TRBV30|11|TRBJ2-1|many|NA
TGTGCCTGGAGTGTCCAAGATGAGCAGTTCTTC
CAWSVQDEQFF
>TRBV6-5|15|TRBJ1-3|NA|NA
TGTGCCAGCAGTTACGGACGGAACTCTGGAAACACCATATATTTT
CASSYGRNSGNTIYF
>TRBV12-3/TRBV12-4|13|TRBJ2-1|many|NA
TGTGCCAGCAGTTTAGGACTCGTGGAGAAGCAGTTCTTC
CASSLGLVEKQFF
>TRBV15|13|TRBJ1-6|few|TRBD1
TGTGCCACCAGCACAGGGGGCAATTCACCCCTCCACTTT
CATSTGGNSPLHF
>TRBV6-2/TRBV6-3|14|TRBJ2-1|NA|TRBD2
TGTGCCAGTCGGACTAGCGGGAGGGCCTATGAGCAGTTCTTC
CASRTSGRAYEQFF
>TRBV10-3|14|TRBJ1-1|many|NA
TGTGCCATCAGTCGAGGGACGGGGAACACTGAAGCTTTCTTT
CAISRGTGNTEAFF
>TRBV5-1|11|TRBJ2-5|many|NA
TGCGCCAGCAGCTTGGCAGAGACCCAGTACTTC
CASSLAETQYF
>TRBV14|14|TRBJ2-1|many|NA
TGTGCCAGCAGCCAAGATTTCGTAGGCAATGAGCAGTTCTTC
CASSQDFVGNEQFF
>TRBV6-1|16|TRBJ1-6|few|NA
TGTGCCAGCAGTGAATTTGGGGGCCACGCGGGGTCACCCCTCCACTTT
CASSEFGGHAGSPLHF
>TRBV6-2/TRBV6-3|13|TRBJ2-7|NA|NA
TGTGCCAGCAGCCGGGACAAGCCCTACGAGCAGTACTTC
CASSRDKPYEQYF
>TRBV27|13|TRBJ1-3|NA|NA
TGTGCCAGCGGGCCTAACTCTGGAAACACCATATATTTT
CASGPNSGNTIYF
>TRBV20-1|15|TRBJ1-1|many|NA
TGCAGTGCTAGAAGCCCCGGACATCAGAACACTGAAGCTTTCTTT
CSARSPGHQNTEAFF
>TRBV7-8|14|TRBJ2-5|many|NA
TGTGCCAGCAGCTTAAGGCCCGACCAAGAGACCCAGTACTTC
CASSLRPDQETQYF
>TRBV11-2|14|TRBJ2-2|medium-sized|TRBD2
TGTGCCAGCAGCCGGACTAGCGGCACCGGGGAGCTGTTTTTT
CASSRTSGTGELFF
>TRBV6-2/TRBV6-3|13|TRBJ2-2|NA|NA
TGTGCCAGCAGTCTCTATGAGACCGGGGAGCTGTTTTTT
CASSLYETGELFF
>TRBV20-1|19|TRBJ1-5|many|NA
TGCAGTGCTAGACCCCTTAAGTCAGGCGCACGTTTTAGCAATCAGCCCCAGCATTTT
CSARPLKSGARFSNQPQHF
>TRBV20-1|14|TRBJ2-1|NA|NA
TGCAGTAACCCCCGGGGTAGCTCCTACAATGAGCAGTTCTTC
CSNPRGSSYNEQFF
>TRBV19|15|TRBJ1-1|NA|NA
TGTGCCAGTAGTGCCTTCGGGGGCCTTAACACTGAAGCTTTCTTT
CASSAFGGLNTEAFF
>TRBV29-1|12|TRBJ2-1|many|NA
TGCAGCGTTGTGTACAGTTACAATGAGCAGTTCTTC
CSVVYSYNEQFF
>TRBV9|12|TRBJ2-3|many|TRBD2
TGTGCCAGCAGCCCTATAGCGGGGACGCAGTATTTT
CASSPIAGTQYF